The clone carrying this T cell receptor (beta chain) was counted between two and nine times. The antigen remains undetermined. MiXCR, applied by TCRdb to the reads, yields one record per CDR3 protein. There are roughly 860,000 distinct CDR3 sequences in the sample; around a third occur only once, and around 12% lies in the top ten. This sample was taken from a study of T cell repertoires in cytomegalovirus infection. Study overall: In the study, CMV epitopes included recently identified HLA-C-restricted and well-studied HLA-B-restricted ones. A matching HLA type, together with CMV infection, was signaled by public TCR beta signatures.

The V gene end was trimmed by 10 bases and the J gene end by 3 bases; junction bases not matched to a gene: 8. This CDR3 contains 13 residues. Whole-study findings and limits: The ex vivo response was dominated by HLA-C-restricted CMV-specific TCR beta clonotypes. The cumulative frequency of public TCR beta families distinguished individuals who carried CMV together with the relevant HLA.

Here the sequenced sample was cultured CD8+ T cells from PBMCs, taken from culture after CMV antigen stimulation. The sequence came from a human donor in good health (CMV status not recorded). Some clones in this sample may be carry-over from other donors' samples. The chain recombines TRBV12-3 or TRBV12-4 with TRBJ1-2; 7 nucleotides agree with TRBD1. CDR3 DNA: TGTGCCACCCACAGGGGAGGAGACTATGGCTACACCTTC. Its protein is CATHRGGDYGYTF.